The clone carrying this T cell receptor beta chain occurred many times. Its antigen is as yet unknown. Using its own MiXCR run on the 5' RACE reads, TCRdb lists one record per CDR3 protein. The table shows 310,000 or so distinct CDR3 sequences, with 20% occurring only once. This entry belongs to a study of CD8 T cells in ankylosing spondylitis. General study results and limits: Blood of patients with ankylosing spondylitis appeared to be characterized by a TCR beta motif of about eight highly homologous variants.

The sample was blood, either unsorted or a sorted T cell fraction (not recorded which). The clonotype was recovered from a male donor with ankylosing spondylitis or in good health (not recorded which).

The CDR3 sequence is CSARDWGGLWYNEQFF. In DNA, the CDR3 is TGCAGTGCTAGAGATTGGGGGGGCCTGTGGTACAATGAGCAGTTCTTC. This chain uses TRBV20-1 with TRBJ2-1; maybe TRBD2 (7 bases). Germline loops: CDR1 DFQATT, CDR2 SNEGSKA (reference sequence). The CDR3 length is 16 residues. V lost 0 bases and J lost 4, with 16 bases in between.